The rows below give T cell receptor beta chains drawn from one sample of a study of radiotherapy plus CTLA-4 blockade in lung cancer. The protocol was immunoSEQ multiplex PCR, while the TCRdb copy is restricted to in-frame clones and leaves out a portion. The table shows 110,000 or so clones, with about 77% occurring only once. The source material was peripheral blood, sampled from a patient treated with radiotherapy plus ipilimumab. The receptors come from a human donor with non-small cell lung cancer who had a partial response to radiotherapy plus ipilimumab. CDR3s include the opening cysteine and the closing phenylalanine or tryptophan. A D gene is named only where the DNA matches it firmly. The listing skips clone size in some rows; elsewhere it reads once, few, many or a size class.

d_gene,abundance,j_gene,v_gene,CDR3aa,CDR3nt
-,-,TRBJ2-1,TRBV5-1,CASSVNYNEQFF,TGCGCCAGCAGCGTTAACTACAACGAGCAGTTCTTC
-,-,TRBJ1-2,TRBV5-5,CASSFQGSSYGYTF,TGTGCCAGCAGCTTTCAGGGGAGTTCCTATGGCTACACCTTC
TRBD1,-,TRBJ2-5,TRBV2,CASTGTGGSSTNF,TGTGCCAGCACCGGGACAGGGGGCTCTAGTACGAACTTC
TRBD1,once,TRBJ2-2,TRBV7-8,CASSLAGTATGELFF,TGTGCCAGCAGCTTAGCCGGGACAGCCACCGGGGAGCTGTTTTTT
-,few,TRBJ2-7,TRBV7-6,CASSLDGVAYEQYF,TGTGCCAGCAGCTTAGACGGGGTGGCCTACGAGCAGTACTTC
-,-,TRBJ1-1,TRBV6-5,CASSYSNPGDTEAFF,TGTGCCAGCAGTTACTCGAATCCGGGGGACACTGAAGCTTTCTTT
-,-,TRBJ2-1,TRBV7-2,CASSSGGSYNEQFF,TGTGCCAGCAGCTCCGGGGGCTCCTACAATGAGCAGTTCTTC
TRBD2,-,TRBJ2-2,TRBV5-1,CASSLEIPAGDRTGELFF,TGCGCCAGCAGCTTGGAAATTCCAGCGGGAGATAGGACCGGGGAGCTGTTTTTT
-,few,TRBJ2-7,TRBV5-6,CASSLDLMGLREQYF,TGTGCCAGCAGCTTGGACCTCATGGGCCTTCGGGAGCAGTACTTC
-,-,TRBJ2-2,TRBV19,CASSIAQWTGELFF,TGTGCCAGTAGTATCGCCCAGTGGACCGGGGAGCTGTTTTTT
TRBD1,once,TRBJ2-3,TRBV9,CASSVQGDFTDTQYF,TGTGCCAGCAGCGTCCAGGGGGATTTTACAGATACGCAGTATTTT
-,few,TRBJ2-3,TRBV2,CARKQGYTQYF,TGTGCCAGGAAACAGGGTTATACGCAGTATTTT
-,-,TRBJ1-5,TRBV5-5,CASSIHPGDNQPQHF,TGTGCCAGCAGCATTCACCCAGGGGACAATCAGCCCCAGCATTTT
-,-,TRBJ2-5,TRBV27,CASSFNGETQYF,TGTGCCAGCAGTTTTAACGGAGAGACCCAGTACTTC
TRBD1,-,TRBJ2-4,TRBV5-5,CASSLRKTGDGAFGIQYF,TGTGCCAGCAGCCTACGCAAAACAGGGGATGGGGCTTTCGGCATTCAGTACTTC
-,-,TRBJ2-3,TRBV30,CAWTSLSAPSTDTQYF,TGTGCCTGGACGTCCCTAAGCGCCCCTAGCACAGATACGCAGTATTTT
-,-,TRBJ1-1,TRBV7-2,CASSLYFEAFF,TGTGCCAGCAGCTTATACTTTGAAGCTTTCTTT
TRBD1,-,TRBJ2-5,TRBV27,CASSSAPGQGASGETQYF,TGTGCCAGCAGTTCGGCACCGGGACAGGGGGCGTCAGGAGAGACCCAGTACTTC
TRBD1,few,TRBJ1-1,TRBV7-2,CASSDRQGRGEAFF,TGTGCCAGCAGCGACAGACAGGGGCGGGGTGAAGCTTTCTTT
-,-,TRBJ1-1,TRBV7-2,CASSKPGTLFPGDTEAFF,TGTGCCAGCAGCAAACCAGGCACCTTGTTTCCCGGGGACACTGAAGCTTTCTTT
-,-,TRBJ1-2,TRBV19,CASSEQQGLGGYTF,TGTGCCAGTAGTGAGCAACAGGGATTAGGTGGCTACACCTTC
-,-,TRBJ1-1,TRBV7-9,CASSLQNTEAFF,TGTGCCAGCAGCTTACAGAACACTGAAGCTTTCTTT